Below are 30 T cell receptor beta chains sequenced from a single sample in a study of T-cell memory formation after mild COVID-19. TCRdb reanalysed the 5' RACE reads using MiXCR and keeps one entry per CDR3 protein. This table has some 100,000 distinct CDR3 sequences, over 8.5% appearing once. The sample taken for sequencing was PBMCs or a T cell subset sorted from them (not recorded which). Every receptor here comes from a man between 18 and 29 years old who had mild COVID-19 (a few samples of this study predate the infection). Cell type and time point are not known.

There are many counts of this clonotype. This chain connects TRBV7-9 to TRBJ2-3; D ambiguous. V lost 8 bases and J lost 2, with 11 bases in between. Germline CDR1 is SEHNR and CDR2 is FQNEAQ (reference sequence). The CDR3 has 13 residues. CDR3 amino acids: CASSSGDTDTQYF. The CDR3 region has the DNA TGTGCCAGCTCGTCGGGTGACACAGATACGCAGTATTTT.

This clonotype was observed a few times. The chain couples TRBV19 to TRBJ2-2; TRBD1 agrees at 10 bases. Germline V gene data show CDR1 as LNHDA and CDR2 as SQIVND (reference sequence). The CDR3 has 14 amino acids. V dropped 5 bases and J dropped 6; count of bases not matched to a gene: 3. CDR3 DNA: TGTGCCAGTAGTCCGGGACAGGGGCCCGGGGAGCTGTTTTTT. It translates to CASSPGQGPGELFF.

A few counts support this clonotype. The chain joins TRBV4-3 to TRBJ2-1; TRBD2 is a possible D gene (6 bases). Deletions cut 3 bases from V and 9 bases from J, with 15 bases between. This CDR3 has 14 residues. Germline V gives CDR1 LGHNA, CDR2 YSLEER. The DNA for the CDR3 is TGCGCCAGCAGCCATGGGGGGTTCGGTACTGAGCAGTTCTTC. The encoded protein is CASSHGGFGTEQFF.

This clonotype was recorded many times. This chain joins TRBV7-9 and TRBJ1-1; 7 nucleotides line up with TRBD1. V lost 0 bases and J lost 4; bases outside the gene matches: 2. The germline gives CDR1 SEHNR, CDR2 FQNEAQ (reference sequence). The length of the CDR3 is 14 residues. The CDR3 DNA sequence: TGTGCCAGCAGCTTAGCCCGACAGGGCACTGAAGCTTTCTTT. As protein: CASSLARQGTEAFF.

The chain has TRBV4-2 and TRBJ1-6, with TRBD1 identical over 8 bases. V shed 1 base, J shed 9 bases, and the junction held 11 bases outside the gene matches. This CDR3 has 17 residues. Germline CDR1 LGHNA, CDR2 YNFKEQ. In DNA, the CDR3 is TGTGCCAGCAGCCAAGGACAGGGGCGGGTCATCGGTTCACCCCTCCACTTT. This encodes CASSQGQGRVIGSPLHF.

This sequence joins TRBV6-5 and TRBJ1-6, with D possibly TRBD1 on 5 matching bases. Trimming shortened V by 4 bases and J by 6 bases, and 7 bases separated the two germline ends. The germline V gene encodes CDR1 MNHEY and CDR2 SVGAGI. The CDR3 has 13 residues. The CDR3 loop is CASSSGGNSPLHF. The CDR3 bases are TGTGCCAGCAGTTCTGGGGGTAATTCACCCCTCCACTTT.

This clonotype has ten or more counts. The chain links TRBV29-1 to TRBJ2-1, with D possibly being TRBD1 (5 bases). The V end was cut by 5 bases, the J end by 5 bases, with 19 bases between. Per the germline V gene, CDR1 is SQVTM and CDR2 is ANQGSEA. The CDR3 length is 15 residues. The CDR3 coding sequence is TGCAGCGTTCTCAGGGAATTAAGGTCGGACAATGAGCAGTTCTTC. It encodes CSVLRELRSDNEQFF.

The chain is built from TRBV15 and TRBJ1-2; D not resolved. The CDR3 spans 13 residues. Trimming left V 0 bases short and J 4 bases short, with 6 bases between. In germline, CDR1 is LNHNV, CDR2 YYDKDF (reference sequence). CDR3 sequence reads: CATSRELLYGYTF. The CDR3 nucleotides are TGTGCCACCAGCAGAGAGCTCCTCTATGGCTACACCTTC.

This clonotype has only a few counts. The rearrangement joins TRBV4-1 to TRBJ1-3, with TRBD1 matching 7 bases. V gave up 1 base and J gave up 2 bases; unmatched junction bases: 2. Germline V CDR1 and CDR2: MGHRA, YSYEKL. The CDR3 sequence is 15 residues long. The CDR3 reads CASSQGQGPGNTIYF. The CDR3 nucleotides are TGCGCCAGCAGCCAAGGACAGGGCCCTGGAAACACCATATATTTT.

The chain's CDR3 is CASSQDTRTGELFF. The CDR3 DNA sequence: TGTGCCAGCAGCCAAGATACTAGAACCGGGGAGCTGTTTTTT. V usage is TRBV3-1 and J usage is TRBJ2-2; tentative D call: TRBD2 (5 bases). Germline V lookup: CDR1 LGHDT, CDR2 YNNKEL (reference sequence). With 0 bases removed from V and 5 bases from J, the gap between germline ends came to 7 bases. This CDR3 is built from 14 residues.

The V call is TRBV6-5, the J call TRBJ1-1; D not certain. The germline CDR1 and CDR2 sequences are MNHEY and SVGAGI. The CDR3 runs 14 residues. V was clipped by 6 bases and J by 8 bases, with 19 bases between them. This CDR3 reads CASSTDAGYSEAFF. The DNA for the CDR3 is TGTGCCAGCAGCACGGACGCGGGATATTCCGAAGCTTTCTTT.

This clonotype was detected a few times. The chain recombines TRBV4-1 with TRBJ1-4, with 7 bases identical to TRBD1. V lost 1 base and J lost 7; bases outside the gene matches: 6. The CDR3 has 15 amino acids. CDR1 is MGHRA and CDR2 is YSYEKL in the germline V gene. CDR3: CASSQGQGGGEKLFF. DNA of the CDR3: TGCGCCAGCAGCCAAGGACAGGGTGGAGGTGAAAAACTGTTTTTT.

This clonotype was observed at least ten times. CDR3 in DNA: TGTGCCAGCAGTTACACGTCGGTTGGGGAGACCCAGTACTTC. Its protein is CASSYTSVGETQYF. The chain joins TRBV6-2 or TRBV6-3 to TRBJ2-5; D not resolved. V was shortened by 2 bases and J by 5 bases, with 12 bases between the two germline ends. This CDR3 contains 14 residues. Germline-derived CDR1 and CDR2 are MNHEY and SVGEGT.

This clonotype was detected only a few times. The chain couples TRBV27 to TRBJ1-1, with a possible D match to TRBD1 (5 bases). Per the germline V gene, CDR1 is MNHEY and CDR2 is SMNVEV (reference sequence). V dropped 5 bases and J dropped 5 bases, with 21 bases sitting between them. The CDR3 runs 16 residues. The CDR3 reads CASSPSGELLGTEAFF. As DNA, the CDR3 is TGTGCCAGCAGTCCCTCGGGGGAGCTCCTAGGTACTGAAGCTTTCTTT.

This clonotype was found many times. The rearrangement links TRBV9 to TRBJ2-1; D gene uncertain. The V end was cut by 0 bases, the J end by 7 bases, with 8 bases between. The CDR3 sequence is 13 residues long. The germline gives CDR1 SGDLS, CDR2 YYNGEE. The CDR3 DNA is TGTGCCAGCAGCGTAGTGGAAAGAAATGAGCAGTTCTTC. Translating gives CASSVVERNEQFF.

The chain carries TRBV7-9 and TRBJ2-2, with 7 nucleotides matching TRBD1. J lost 2 bases, V lost 5 bases, and 11 bases had no gene match. The length of the CDR3 is 17 residues. Germline assignment: CDR1 SEHNR and CDR2 FQNEAQ (reference sequence). The DNA of the CDR3 is TGTGCCAGCAGCCTCCTCAAGACAGGGTTAAACACCGGGGAGCTGTTTTTT. This translates into CASSLLKTGLNTGELFF.

The V gene is TRBV7-9, the J gene TRBJ2-7, with D unclear. Germline V gene data show CDR1 as SEHNR and CDR2 as FQNEAQ (reference sequence). The germline V and J ends were trimmed by 6 bases and 3 bases, with 9 bases remaining between them. This CDR3 region has 12 residues. CDR3 nucleotide sequence: TGTGCCAGCAGATTAAGGATCTACGAGCAGTACGTC. This codes for CASRLRIYEQYV.

The chain carries TRBV6-2 or TRBV6-3 and TRBJ1-5; a possible D gene is TRBD1 (5 bases). The CDR3 is 15 amino acids. Trimming removed 2 bases at V and 4 bases at J, with 12 bases between. CDR1 MNHEY and CDR2 SVGEGT come from the germline V gene. The chain's CDR3 is CASSYEGRPNQPQHF. CDR3 DNA sequence: TGTGCCAGCAGTTACGAGGGGAGACCTAATCAGCCCCAGCATTTT.

In this sample, this clonotype turned up many times. V usage is TRBV4-1 and J usage is TRBJ2-2; TRBD1 matches 10 bases. The V segment lost 4 bases and the J segment 3 bases; nucleotides outside the gene matches: 2. This CDR3 has 15 amino acids. Germline CDR1 MGHRA, CDR2 YSYEKL. The CDR3 spells CASSPDRGHTGELFF. DNA of the CDR3: TGCGCCAGCAGCCCTGACAGGGGGCACACCGGGGAGCTGTTTTTT.

This clonotype was counted between two and nine times. The CDR3 nucleotides read TGTGCCAGCAGTCCCTTACCGGGACTCAGTAATTCACCCCTCCACTTT. It encodes CASSPLPGLSNSPLHF. The gene calls are TRBV6-5 and TRBJ1-6; TRBD1 might be the D (5 bases). The CDR3 runs 16 residues. V gave up 5 bases and J gave up 6 bases, with 17 bases separating them. Germline V gene sequence: CDR1 MNHEY, CDR2 SVGAGI.

The CDR3 DNA reads as TGTGCCAGCAGCGCCCACCCGGGACAAAGTAATTCACCCCTCCACTTT. This sequence encodes CASSAHPGQSNSPLHF. V and J are TRBV5-5 and TRBJ1-6, with D perhaps matching TRBD1 (6 bases). The CDR3 is made up of 16 amino acids. CDR1 is SGHKS and CDR2 is YYEKEE in the germline V gene (reference sequence). V was cut by 4 bases and J by 6 bases, with 17 bases left in between.

V and J are TRBV5-1 and TRBJ2-2, with TRBD2 matching over 7 bases. This CDR3 comprises 17 residues. From germline, CDR1 is SGHRS and CDR2 YFSETQ. Trimming at V came to 2 bases and at J to 1 base, leaving 8 bases not matched to a gene. The CDR3 DNA reads TGCGCCAGCAGCTTAGGAACGGGACTACAGAACACCGGGGAGCTGTTTTTT. This gives the protein CASSLGTGLQNTGELFF.

This chain connects TRBV4-2 to TRBJ2-3; TRBD2 matches at 9 bases. CDR3 length: 17 amino acids. Germline lookup yields CDR1 LGHNA and CDR2 YNFKEQ. V was clipped by 0 bases and J by 2 bases; unmatched bases: 6. The CDR3 protein is CASSQDRSGGPTDTQYF. The CDR3 region has the DNA TGTGCCAGCAGCCAAGATAGAAGCGGGGGGCCCACAGATACGCAGTATTTT.

The chain couples TRBV2 to TRBJ2-6; D is possibly TRBD2 (5 bases). V shed 2 bases and J shed 0 bases, with 5 bases lying between them. CDR3 length: 15 amino acids. CDR1 is SNHLY, CDR2 FYNNEI, per germline. The CDR3 nucleotides are TGTGCCAGCAGTGAAACTAGCTCTGGGGCCAACGTCCTGACTTTC. Translated, it gives CASSETSSGANVLTF.

This clonotype has just a few counts. The genes are TRBV29-1 and TRBJ1-1; D is unclear. V lost 5 bases and J 0 bases, leaving 7 bases between the germline ends. The CDR3 covers 12 residues. Germline CDR1 and CDR2: SQVTM and ANQGSEA. CDR3 sequence: CSVSRMNTEAFF. The CDR3 DNA reads TGCAGCGTTTCAAGAATGAACACTGAAGCTTTCTTT.

V is TRBV28 and J is TRBJ2-2; 7 bases align to TRBD2. With V trimmed by 5 bases and J by 5 bases, 11 bases remained unmatched. This CDR3 is built from 16 residues. Germline V gene sequence: CDR1 MDHEN, CDR2 SYDVKM. The CDR3 sequence is CASSPSGGLPTGELFF. CDR3 sequence (DNA): TGTGCCAGCAGTCCCTCGGGGGGACTACCGACCGGGGAGCTGTTTTTT.

In this sample, this clonotype turned up a few times. The chain employs TRBV6-5 and TRBJ1-2; TRBD1 matches 7 bases. The ends lost 2 bases at V and 7 bases at J; junction bases unmatched: 4. The CDR3 sequence is 13 residues long. CDR1 is MNHEY, CDR2 SVGAGI, per germline. DNA of the CDR3: TGTGCCAGCAGTTACGGAGACAGGGCTGGCTACACCTTC. Protein sequence: CASSYGDRAGYTF.

V usage is TRBV4-1 and J usage is TRBJ2-4; 9 nucleotides line up with TRBD2. This CDR3 has 15 amino acids. V lost 0 bases, J lost 7 bases, and 4 bases stayed unmatched. Per the germline V gene, CDR1 is MGHRA and CDR2 is YSYEKL. The CDR3 DNA sequence: TGCGCCAGCAGCCAAGAGAGCGGGGGGACGAACATTCAGTACTTC. It codes for CASSQESGGTNIQYF.

This clonotype was counted a few times. The rearrangement links TRBV4-3 to TRBJ2-3, with 9 nucleotides matching TRBD2. The CDR3 covers 15 residues. The germline gives CDR1 LGHNA, CDR2 YSLEER. Trimming took 4 bases from V and 2 from J; bases not matched to a gene: 4. CDR3 region: CASSLAGEFTDTQYF. In DNA, the CDR3 is TGCGCCAGCAGCCTAGCGGGGGAGTTCACAGATACGCAGTATTTT.

The V call is TRBV7-9, the J call TRBJ1-1, with D tentatively TRBD1 (5 bases). The germline V gene has CDR1 SEHNR and CDR2 FQNEAQ (reference sequence). The CDR3 runs to 15 residues. Trimming removed 0 bases from V and 1 base from J, with 9 bases in between. The CDR3 loop reads CASSLARGRNTEAFF. As DNA, the CDR3 is TGTGCCAGCAGCTTAGCGCGGGGGAGGAACACTGAAGCTTTCTTT.